The clone carrying this TCR beta chain turned up a few times. These data belong to a study of T cell repertoires in cytomegalovirus infection. J lost 8 bases, V lost 5 bases, and 5 bases had no gene match. The CDR3 contains 12 residues. From germline, CDR1 is SGHTA and CDR2 FQGTGA. TCRdb itself ran the reads through MiXCR, one entry per CDR3 protein. The sample has under 250,000 distinct CDR3 sequences, more than 9% seen once. The clonotype was recovered from a human donor in good health (CMV status not recorded). Some clones in this sample may be carry-over from other donors' samples. Sequenced sample: PBMCs. V is TRBV7-3 and J is TRBJ1-2; 7 bases match TRBD1. The CDR3: CASSADRRGYTF. For the CDR3, the DNA is TGTGCCAGCAGCGCGGACAGGAGAGGCTACACCTTC.